This TCR beta chain was captured in a study of neurological immune-mediated disorders. Unsorted libraries were generated from 2 million PBMCs held at -80 degrees C. A remark on this clonotype: What it binds is unknown.

The germline CDR1 and CDR2 sequences are SEHNR and FQNEAQ (reference sequence). The CDR3 length is 16 residues. V was pared by 4 bases and J by 3 bases, with 11 bases of the junction left unmatched. Study-level findings and limits: No CDR3 amino acid sequences recurred among expanded clones across subjects, suggesting private repertoires in all groups.

The making of cDNA relied on 5'RACE with 10-nucleotide random UMIs. A single run covered 15-18 subjects with over 190 million TCR-beta sequences. TCRdb reprocessed the 5' RACE reads via MiXCR and lists one record per CDR3 protein. The sample contains 20,000 to 25,000 distinct CDR3 sequences, more than 14% of which appear only once. The V gene is TRBV7-9, the J gene TRBJ1-1, with TRBD1 matching 7 bases. The receptor was derived from a female donor with HTLV-1-associated myelopathy (HAM/TSP). Input material: PBMCs. The CDR3 here is CASSSDRVFTDTEAFF. CDR3 DNA: TGTGCCAGCAGCTCCGACAGGGTCTTTACGGACACTGAAGCTTTCTTT. Full variable domain (outside the CDR3, taken from reference TRBV7-9 and TRBJ1-1): DTGVSQNPRHKITKRGQNVTFRCDPISEHNRLYWYRQTLGQGPEFLTYFQNEAQLEKSRLLSDRFSAERPKGSFSTLEIQRTEQGDSAMYLCASSSDRVFTDTEAFFGQGTRLTVV.